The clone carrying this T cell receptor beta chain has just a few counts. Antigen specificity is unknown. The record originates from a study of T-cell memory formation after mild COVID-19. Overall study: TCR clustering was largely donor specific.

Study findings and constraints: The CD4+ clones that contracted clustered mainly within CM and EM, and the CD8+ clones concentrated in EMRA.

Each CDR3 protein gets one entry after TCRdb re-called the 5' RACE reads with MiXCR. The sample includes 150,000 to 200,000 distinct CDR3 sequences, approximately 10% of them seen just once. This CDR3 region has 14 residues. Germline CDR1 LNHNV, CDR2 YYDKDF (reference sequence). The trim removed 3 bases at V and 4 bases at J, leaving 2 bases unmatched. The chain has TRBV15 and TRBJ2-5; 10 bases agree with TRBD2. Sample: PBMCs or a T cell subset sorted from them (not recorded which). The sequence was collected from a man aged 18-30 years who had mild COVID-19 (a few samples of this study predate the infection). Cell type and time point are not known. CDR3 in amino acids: CATSRERGGETQYF. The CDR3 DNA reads TGTGCCACCAGCAGGGAGCGGGGGGGAGAGACCCAGTACTTC.